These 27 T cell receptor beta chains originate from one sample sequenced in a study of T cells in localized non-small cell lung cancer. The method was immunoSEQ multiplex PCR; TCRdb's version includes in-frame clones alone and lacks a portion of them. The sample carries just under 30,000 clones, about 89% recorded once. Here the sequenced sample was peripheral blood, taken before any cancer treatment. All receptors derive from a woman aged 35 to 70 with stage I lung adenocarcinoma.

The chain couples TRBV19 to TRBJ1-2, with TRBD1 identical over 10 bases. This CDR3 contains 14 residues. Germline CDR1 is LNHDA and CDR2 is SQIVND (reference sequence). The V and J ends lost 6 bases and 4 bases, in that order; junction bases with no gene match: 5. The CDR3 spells CASSLTGGTYGYTF. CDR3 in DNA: TGTGCCAGTAGCCTGACAGGGGGCACCTATGGCTACACCTTC.

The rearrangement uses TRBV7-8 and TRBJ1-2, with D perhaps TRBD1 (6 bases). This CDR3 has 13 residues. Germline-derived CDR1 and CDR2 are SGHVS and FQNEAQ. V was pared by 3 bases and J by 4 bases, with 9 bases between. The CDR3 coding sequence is TGTGCCAGCAGCTTGGGGGGCAGCTATGGCTACACCTTC. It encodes CASSLGGSYGYTF.

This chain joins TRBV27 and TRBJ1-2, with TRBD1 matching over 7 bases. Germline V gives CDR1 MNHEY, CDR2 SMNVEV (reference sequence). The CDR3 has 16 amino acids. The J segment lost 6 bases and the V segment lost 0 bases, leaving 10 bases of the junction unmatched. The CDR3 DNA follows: TGTGCCAGCAGTTTATCTTTCGGGGACAGCTATCATGGCTACACCTTC. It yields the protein CASSLSFGDSYHGYTF.

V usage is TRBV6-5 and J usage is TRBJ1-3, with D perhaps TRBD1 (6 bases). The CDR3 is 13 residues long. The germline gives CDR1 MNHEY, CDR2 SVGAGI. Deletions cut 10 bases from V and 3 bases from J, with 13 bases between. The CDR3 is CATRGGSGNTIYF. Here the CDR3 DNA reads TGTGCCACCCGAGGGGGAAGTGGAAACACCATATATTTT.

CDR3 amino acids: CASSGRQRDSNQPQHF. CDR3 bases: TGTGCCAGCAGCGGCCGACAGAGAGATAGCAATCAGCCCCAGCATTTT. V and J are TRBV9 and TRBJ1-5, with a weak D call TRBD1 (5 bases). Trimming left V 3 bases short and J 0 bases short, with 13 bases between. There are 16 residues in the CDR3. From germline, CDR1 is SGDLS and CDR2 YYNGEE.

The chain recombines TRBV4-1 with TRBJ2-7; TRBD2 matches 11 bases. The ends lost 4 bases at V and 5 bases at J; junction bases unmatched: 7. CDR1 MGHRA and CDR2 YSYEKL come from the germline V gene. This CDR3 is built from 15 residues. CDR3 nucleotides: TGCGCCAGCAGCCCTACTAGCGGGAGTTGGAACGAGCAGTACTTC. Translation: CASSPTSGSWNEQYF.

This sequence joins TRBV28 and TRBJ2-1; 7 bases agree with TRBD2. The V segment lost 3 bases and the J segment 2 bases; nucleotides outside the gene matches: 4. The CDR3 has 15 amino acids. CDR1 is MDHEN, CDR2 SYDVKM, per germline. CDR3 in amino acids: CASSFLAEAYNEQFF. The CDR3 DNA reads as TGTGCCAGCAGTTTTCTAGCGGAAGCCTACAATGAGCAGTTCTTC.

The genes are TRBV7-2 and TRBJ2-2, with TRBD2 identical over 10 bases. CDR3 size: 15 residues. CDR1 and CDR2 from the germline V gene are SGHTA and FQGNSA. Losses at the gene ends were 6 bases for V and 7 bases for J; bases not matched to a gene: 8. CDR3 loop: CASRKRGGDGGELFF. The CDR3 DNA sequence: TGTGCCAGCAGGAAGCGGGGGGGCGATGGCGGGGAGCTGTTTTTT.

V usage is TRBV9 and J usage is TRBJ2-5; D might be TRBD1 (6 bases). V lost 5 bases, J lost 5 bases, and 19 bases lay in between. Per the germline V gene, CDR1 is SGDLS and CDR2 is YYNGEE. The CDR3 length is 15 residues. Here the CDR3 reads CASSPRDNLRETQYF. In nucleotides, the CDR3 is TGTGCCAGCAGTCCCCGGGACAACCTCCGCGAGACCCAGTACTTC.

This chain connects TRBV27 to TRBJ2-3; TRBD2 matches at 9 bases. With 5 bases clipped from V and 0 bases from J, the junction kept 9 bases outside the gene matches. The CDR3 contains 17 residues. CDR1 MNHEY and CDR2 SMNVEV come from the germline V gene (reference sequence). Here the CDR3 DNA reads TGTGCCAGCAGTATTAGCGGGAGTCGTGCTAGCACAGATACGCAGTATTTT. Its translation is CASSISGSRASTDTQYF.

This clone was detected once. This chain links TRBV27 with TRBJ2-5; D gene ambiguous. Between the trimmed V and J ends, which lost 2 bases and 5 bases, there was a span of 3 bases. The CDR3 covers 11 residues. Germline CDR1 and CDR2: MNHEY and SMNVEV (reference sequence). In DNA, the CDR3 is TGTGCCAGCAGTTTAGGGGAGACCCAGTACTTC. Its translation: CASSLGETQYF.

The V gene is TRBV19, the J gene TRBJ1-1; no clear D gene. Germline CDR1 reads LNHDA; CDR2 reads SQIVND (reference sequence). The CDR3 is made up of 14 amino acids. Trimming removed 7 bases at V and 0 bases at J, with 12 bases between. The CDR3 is CASINGVVNTEAFF. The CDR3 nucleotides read TGTGCCAGTATCAATGGCGTTGTGAACACTGAAGCTTTCTTT. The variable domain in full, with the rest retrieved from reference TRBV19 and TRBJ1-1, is DGGITQSPKYLFRKEGQNVTLSCEQNLNHDAMYWYRQDPGQGLRLIYYSQIVNDFQKGDIAEGYSVSREKKESFPLTVTSAQKNPTAFYLCASINGVVNTEAFFGQGTRLTVV.

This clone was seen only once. The DNA for the CDR3 is TGTGCCAGCAGCTTGAGGAAACAGGGCCTGAACACTGAAGCTTTCTTT. Amino acids: CASSLRKQGLNTEAFF. This chain links TRBV13 with TRBJ1-1; D perhaps matches TRBD1 (6 bases). The V end was cut by 3 bases, the J end by 0 bases, with 14 bases between. CDR1 is PRHDT and CDR2 is FYEKMQ in the germline V gene (reference sequence). This CDR3 has 16 amino acids.

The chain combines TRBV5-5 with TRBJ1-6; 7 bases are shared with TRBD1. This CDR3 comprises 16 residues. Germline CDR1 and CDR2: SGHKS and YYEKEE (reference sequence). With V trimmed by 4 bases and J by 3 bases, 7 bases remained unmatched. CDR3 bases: TGTGCCAGCAGCCATCAGACAGGGATCTATAATTCACCCCTCCACTTT. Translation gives CASSHQTGIYNSPLHF.

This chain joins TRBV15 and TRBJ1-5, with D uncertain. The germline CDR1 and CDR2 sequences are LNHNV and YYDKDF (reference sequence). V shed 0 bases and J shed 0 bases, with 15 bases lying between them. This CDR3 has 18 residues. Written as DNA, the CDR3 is TGTGCCACCAGCAGAGATCCCCTCTATCTTTTTAGCAATCAGCCCCAGCATTTT. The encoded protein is CATSRDPLYLFSNQPQHF.

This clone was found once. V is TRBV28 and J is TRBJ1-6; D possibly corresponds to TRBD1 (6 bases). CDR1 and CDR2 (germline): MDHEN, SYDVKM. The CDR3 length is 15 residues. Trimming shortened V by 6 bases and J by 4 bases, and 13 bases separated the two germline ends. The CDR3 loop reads CASSSDRLYNSPLHF. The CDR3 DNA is TGTGCCAGCAGCTCAGACAGGCTGTATAATTCACCCCTCCACTTT. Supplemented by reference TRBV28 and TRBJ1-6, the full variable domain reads DVKVTQSSRYLVKRTGEKVFLECVQDMDHENMFWYRQDPGLGLRLIYFSYDVKMKEKGDIPEGYSVSREKKERFSLILESASTNQTSMYLCASSSDRLYNSPLHFGNGTRLTVT.

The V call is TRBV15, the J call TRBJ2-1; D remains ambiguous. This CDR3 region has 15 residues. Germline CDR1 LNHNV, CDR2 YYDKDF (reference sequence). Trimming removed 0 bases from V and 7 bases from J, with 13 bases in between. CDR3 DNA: TGTGCCACCAGCAGAGATGGTTTTCGTTTAAATGAGCAGTTCTTC. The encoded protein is CATSRDGFRLNEQFF.

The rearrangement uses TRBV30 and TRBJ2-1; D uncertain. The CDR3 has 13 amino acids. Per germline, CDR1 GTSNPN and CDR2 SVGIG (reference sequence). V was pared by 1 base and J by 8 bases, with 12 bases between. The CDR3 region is CAWSGLRSDEQFF. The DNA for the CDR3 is TGTGCCTGGAGTGGACTCCGGAGCGATGAGCAGTTCTTC.

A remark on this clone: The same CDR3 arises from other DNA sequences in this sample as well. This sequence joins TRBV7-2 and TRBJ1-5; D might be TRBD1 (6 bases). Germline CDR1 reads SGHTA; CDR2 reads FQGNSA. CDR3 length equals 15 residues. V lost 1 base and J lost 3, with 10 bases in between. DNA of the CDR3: TGTGCCAGCAGCTTAGACAGGGATGTCAATCAGCCCCAGCATTTT. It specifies CASSLDRDVNQPQHF.

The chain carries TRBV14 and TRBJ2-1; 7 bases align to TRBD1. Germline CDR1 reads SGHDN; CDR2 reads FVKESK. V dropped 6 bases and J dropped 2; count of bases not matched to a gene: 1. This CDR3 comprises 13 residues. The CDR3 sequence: CASRGQPYNEQFF. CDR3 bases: TGTGCCAGCAGGGGACAGCCCTACAATGAGCAGTTCTTC. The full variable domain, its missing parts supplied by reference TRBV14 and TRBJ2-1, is EAGVTQFPSHSVIEKGQTVTLRCDPISGHDNLYWYRRVMGKEIKFLLHFVKESKQDESGMPNNRFLAERTGGTYSTLKVQPAELEDSGVYFCASRGQPYNEQFFGPGTRLTVL.

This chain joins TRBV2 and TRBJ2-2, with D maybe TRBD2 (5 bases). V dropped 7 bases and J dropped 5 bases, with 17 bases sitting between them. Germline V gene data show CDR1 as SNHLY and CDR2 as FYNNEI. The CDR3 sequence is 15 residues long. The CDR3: CASNRGKLETGELFF. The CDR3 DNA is TGTGCCAGCAATCGGGGAAAACTAGAAACCGGGGAGCTGTTTTTT. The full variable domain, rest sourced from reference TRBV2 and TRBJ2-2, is EPEVTQTPSHQVTQMGQEVILRCVPISNHLYFYWYRQILGQKVEFLVSFYNNEISEKSEIFDDQFSVERPDGSNFTLKIRSTKLEDSAMYFCASNRGKLETGELFFGEGSRLTVL.

The CDR3 reads CASSTIQTESTDTQYF. The CDR3 DNA follows: TGTGCCAGCAGTACAATTCAAACAGAGAGCACAGATACGCAGTATTTT. The rearrangement uses TRBV28 and TRBJ2-3, with D unclear. CDR1 and CDR2 from the germline V gene are MDHEN and SYDVKM. This CDR3 has 16 amino acids. Trimming took off 5 bases at V and 0 bases at J, with 15 bases between the two ends.

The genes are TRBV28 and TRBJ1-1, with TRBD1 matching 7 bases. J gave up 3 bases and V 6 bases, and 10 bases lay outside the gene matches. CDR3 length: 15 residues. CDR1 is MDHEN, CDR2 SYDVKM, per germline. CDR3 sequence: CASRTSNRGDTEAFF. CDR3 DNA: TGTGCCAGCAGGACCTCTAACAGGGGTGACACTGAAGCTTTCTTT.

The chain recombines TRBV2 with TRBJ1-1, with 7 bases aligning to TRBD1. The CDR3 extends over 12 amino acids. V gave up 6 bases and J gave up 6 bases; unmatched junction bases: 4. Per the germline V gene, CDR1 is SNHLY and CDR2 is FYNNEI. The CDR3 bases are TGTGCCAGCAGAGGGGGCGGAGCTGAAGCTTTCTTT. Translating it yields CASRGGGAEAFF. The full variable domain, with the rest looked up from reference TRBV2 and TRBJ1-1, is EPEVTQTPSHQVTQMGQEVILRCVPISNHLYFYWYRQILGQKVEFLVSFYNNEISEKSEIFDDQFSVERPDGSNFTLKIRSTKLEDSAMYFCASRGGGAEAFFGQGTRLTVV.

The CDR3 DNA reads as TGCGCCAGCAGCCAATGGACAGGCTTAGATGGCTACACCTTC. Its protein is CASSQWTGLDGYTF. V usage is TRBV4-3 and J usage is TRBJ1-2, with 7 bases matching TRBD1. The CDR3 has 14 amino acids. The V and J ends lost 2 bases and 6 bases, in that order; junction bases with no gene match: 6. Germline V gene sequence: CDR1 LGHNA, CDR2 YSLEER.

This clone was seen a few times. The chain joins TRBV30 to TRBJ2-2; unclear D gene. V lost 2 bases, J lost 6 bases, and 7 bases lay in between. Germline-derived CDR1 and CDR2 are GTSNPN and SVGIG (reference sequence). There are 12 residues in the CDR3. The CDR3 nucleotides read TGTGCCTGGAGTATGGGGTCCGGGGAGCTGTTTTTT. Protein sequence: CAWSMGSGELFF. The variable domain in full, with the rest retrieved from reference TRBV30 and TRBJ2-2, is SQTIHQWPATLVQPVGSPLSLECTVEGTSNPNLYWYRQAAGRGLQLLFYSVGIGQISSEVPQNLSASRPQDRQFILSSKKLLLSDSGFYLCAWSMGSGELFFGEGSRLTVL.

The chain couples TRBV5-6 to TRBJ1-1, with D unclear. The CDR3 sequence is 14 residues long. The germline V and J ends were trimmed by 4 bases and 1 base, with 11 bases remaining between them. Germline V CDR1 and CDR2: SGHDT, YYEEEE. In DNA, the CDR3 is TGTGCCAGCAGCCATGTAACACAGAACACTGAAGCTTTCTTT. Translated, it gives CASSHVTQNTEAFF.